This T cell receptor beta chain was documented in a study of CD8+CD57+ T cells in acquired aplastic anemia (dated by TCRdb to 2016 to 2018). Some background on the complete study: Extracted DNA from sorted CD4+ and CD8+ cells averaged about 3.4 ug, ranging from about 0.19 to 30 ug. The paper as a whole reports these results and caveats: No significant difference in CD8+ Simpson's diversity was found between patients and healthy controls (P=0.060). Roughly 30 CD8+ CDR3 sequences were shared between patients and controls but appeared highly expressed in patients and within their immunodominant clones.

This clonotype was detected only a few times. It has no known antigen specificity. No much larger clonotype is one base removed from it; base qualities were not supplied. Genomic DNA served as template for TCR beta VDJ combination and CDR3 sequence profiling. An Illumina HiSeq 2000 was the platform used for TCR repertoire sequencing. As for the authors' bioinformatics: Repertoire assessment relied on Simpson's diversity index, CDR3 size and DJ length profiles, and TRBV/TRBJ rearrangement plots. The most abundant DNA sequence in the deep sequencing data was defined as the immunodominant clone. CDR3 amino acid sequences were screened for sharing across subjects and were compared with published repertoires and the VDJdb database. Using fastp at Q25 and MiXCR, TCRdb reprocessed the public reads and kept productive beta chains. Rows with one shared CDR3 protein collapse into an entry with the most common genes and DNA. The V and J calls here are based on TCRdb, not the publication. The sample has 300,000 or so distinct CDR3 sequences on record, approximately 57% of them singletons. The ten largest clones take up under 8.5% of the sample.

TCR repertoires of sorted CD4+ and CD8+ blood T cells from severe aplastic anemia patients and healthy subjects were deep-sequenced in the study. Ficoll-Paque density gradient centrifugation was used to isolate peripheral blood mononuclear cells. Before DNA extraction, CD4+ and CD8+ T cells were sorted by FACS or by magnetic beads. After removal of 4 bases from V and 6 bases from J, the junction retains 6 bases not matched to a gene. The CDR3 goes from the cysteine to the phenylalanine over 15 residues. Solely the CDR3 DNA is kept, with 45 bases framed from the first base. CDR1 and CDR2 were assigned from the germline V gene as SNHLY and FYNNEI.

The TCR originated in a human donor with severe aplastic anemia or a healthy control (not recorded which). Input material: sorted CD4+, CD8+, or CD8+CD57+ T cells (not recorded which) from PBMCs. The chain is assembled from TRBV2 and TRBJ1-5, and TRBD1 aligns with 10 junction nucleotides. CDR3 loop: CASSVRTGGSQPQHF. The DNA sequence is given as TGTGCCAGCAGTGTTAGGACAGGGGGAAGTCAGCCCCAGCATTTT.